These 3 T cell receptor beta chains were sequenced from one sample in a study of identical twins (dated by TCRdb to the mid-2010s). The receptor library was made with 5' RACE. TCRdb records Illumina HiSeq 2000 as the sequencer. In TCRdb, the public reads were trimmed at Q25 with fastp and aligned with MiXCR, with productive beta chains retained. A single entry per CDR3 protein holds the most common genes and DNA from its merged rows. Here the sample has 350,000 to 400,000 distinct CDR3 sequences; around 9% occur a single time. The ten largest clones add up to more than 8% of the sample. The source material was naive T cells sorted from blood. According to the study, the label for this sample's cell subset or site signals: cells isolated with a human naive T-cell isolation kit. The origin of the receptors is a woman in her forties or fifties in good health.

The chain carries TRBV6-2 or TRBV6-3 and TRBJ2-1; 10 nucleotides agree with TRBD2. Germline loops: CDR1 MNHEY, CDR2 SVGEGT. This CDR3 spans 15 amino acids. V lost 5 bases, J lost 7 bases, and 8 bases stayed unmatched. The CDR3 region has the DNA TGTGCCAGCAGTCGGGGACTAGCGAGGGAAAATGAGCAGTTCTTC. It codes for CASSRGLARENEQFF.

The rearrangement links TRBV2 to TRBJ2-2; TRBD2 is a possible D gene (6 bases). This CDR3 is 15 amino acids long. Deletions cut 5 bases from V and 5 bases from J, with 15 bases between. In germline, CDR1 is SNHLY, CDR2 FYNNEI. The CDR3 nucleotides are TGTGCCAGCAGTTCTGCTAGCGATTTTACCGGGGAGCTGTTTTTT. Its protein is CASSSASDFTGELFF.

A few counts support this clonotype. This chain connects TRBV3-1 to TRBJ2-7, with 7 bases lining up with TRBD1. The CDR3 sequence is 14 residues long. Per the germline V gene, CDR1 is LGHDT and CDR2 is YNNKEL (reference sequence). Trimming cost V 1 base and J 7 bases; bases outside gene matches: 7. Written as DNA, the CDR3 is TGTGCCAGCAGCCAAGGTACAGGGGTGGGGGAGCAGTACTTC. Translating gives CASSQGTGVGEQYF.